This is a list of T cell receptor beta chains from one sample in a study of cytomegalovirus exposure and HLA in healthy donors. Repertoires were generated with immunoSEQ multiplex PCR, while TCRdb's copy carries only in-frame clones and drops some. This sample carries more than 250,000 clones, around 91% of them seen once, and the ten largest clones take around 3.1%. The specimen sequenced was PBMCs. The receptors derive from a woman aged 25 to 39 in good health and CMV-seronegative. CDR3s include the opening cysteine and the closing phenylalanine or tryptophan. Fields, in order: D gene, V gene, clone size, J gene, CDR3 DNA, CDR3 protein. D genes are given only for firm matches. Rows may omit the clone size; those that give it use once, few, many or a size class.

>NA|TRBV15|NA|TRBJ1-3
TGTGCCACCAGCAGAGTGCCCGCGTCAAACACCATATATTTT
CATSRVPASNTIYF
>NA|TRBV5-6|NA|TRBJ2-1
TGTGCCAGCAGCTTGGCTTTGAGGGGGGCGCGGTCCTACAATGAGCAGTTCTTC
CASSLALRGARSYNEQFF
>TRBD1|TRBV7-7|NA|TRBJ2-2
TGTGCCAGCAGCTTAGGGACAGGGGGAGCCGGGGAGCTGTTTTTT
CASSLGTGGAGELFF
>NA|TRBV7-9|NA|TRBJ2-7
TGTGCCAGTAGTAAGGGGGACTACGAGCAGTACTTC
CASSKGDYEQYF
>NA|TRBV28|NA|TRBJ1-4
TGTGCCAGCAGCCTGGGGACCCCTAATGAAAAACTGTTTTTT
CASSLGTPNEKLFF
>TRBD2|TRBV28|NA|TRBJ2-1
TGTGCCAGCAGGGGACTAGCGGGAGTAAATGAGCAGTTCTTC
CASRGLAGVNEQFF
>NA|TRBV7-9|NA|TRBJ2-7
TGTGCCAGCAGCTCGACCGGGGCCTCCTACGAGCAGTACTTC
CASSSTGASYEQYF
>TRBD1|TRBV27|NA|TRBJ2-5
TGTGCCAGCGGACAGGGCAGGGAGACCCAGTACTTC
CASGQGRETQYF
>NA|TRBV5-4|NA|TRBJ2-5
TGTGCCAGCAGCGTCGAGTTGGAGCAAGAGACCCAGTACTTC
CASSVELEQETQYF
>NA|TRBV7-9|NA|TRBJ2-1
TGTGCCAGCAGCTTAGATAGCCTCGACGATGAGCAGTTCTTC
CASSLDSLDDEQFF
>NA|TRBV30|NA|TRBJ2-7
TGTGCCTGGACCGTTTCGCCGGGATTTACCTACGAGCAGTACTTC
CAWTVSPGFTYEQYF
>NA|TRBV4-2|NA|TRBJ2-7
TGTGCCAGCAGCCTTAGCTCCTACGAGCAGTACTTC
CASSLSSYEQYF
>TRBD1|TRBV5-4|once|TRBJ2-7
TGTGCCAGCAAAATCTATGGTGAGGGGGCCCACGAGCAGTACTTC
CASKIYGEGAHEQYF
>TRBD2|TRBV11-2|NA|TRBJ2-3
TGTGCCAGCAGCTTTATTAGCGGGAGCCCTACAGATACGCAGTATTTT
CASSFISGSPTDTQYF
>NA|TRBV4-3|NA|TRBJ2-1
TGCGCCAGCAGCCCCGAAGACGGAGACTACAATGAGCAGTTCTTC
CASSPEDGDYNEQFF
>TRBD1|TRBV5-6|NA|TRBJ1-4
TGTGCCAGCAGCTGGGGAACCGGGACAGAACTGTTTTTT
CASSWGTGTELFF
>NA|TRBV28|NA|TRBJ1-2
TGTGCCAGCAGTTTAGGCAGGTCTTTGGGAGGCTACACCTTC
CASSLGRSLGGYTF
>NA|TRBV13|NA|TRBJ2-2
TGTGCCAGCAGCTTAGGAGTCGGAGATCATAGCACCGGGGAGCTGTTTTTT
CASSLGVGDHSTGELFF
>NA|TRBV7-9|NA|TRBJ2-1
TGTGCCAGCAGCTTTCCCGAGCGGGACAATGAGCAGTTCTTC
CASSFPERDNEQFF
>TRBD1|TRBV27|NA|TRBJ1-1
TGTGCCAGCAGTTTGAGGCGGAGGACAGGGATACTTTTGAACACTGAAGCTTTCTTT
CASSLRRRTGILLNTEAFF
>NA|TRBV7-9|NA|TRBJ1-2
TGTGCCAGCAGCTTAGGAACCCTCGGGACCTATGGCTACACCTTC
CASSLGTLGTYGYTF
>NA|TRBV5-4|NA|TRBJ2-1
TGTGCCAGCAGCTTTGGAGACTACCCAAAGCCAGCCAATGAGCAGTTCTTC
CASSFGDYPKPANEQFF
>NA|TRBV6-4|NA|TRBJ2-1
TGTGCCAGCAGCGACCGACCCAACAATGAGCAGTTCTTC
CASSDRPNNEQFF
>TRBD1|TRBV5-1|once|TRBJ2-7
TGCGCCAGCAGCTTCAGGGACAGGGTAAGCGAGCAGTACTTC
CASSFRDRVSEQYF
>NA|TRBV7-2|NA|TRBJ2-7
TGTGCCAGCAGCTCCTGGCGGGGGCCCTCCTACGAGCAGTACTTC
CASSSWRGPSYEQYF
>NA|TRBV18|NA|TRBJ1-2
TGTGCCAGCTCACCACCGGGGGGCAACTATGGCTACACCTTC
CASSPPGGNYGYTF
>TRBD1|TRBV27|NA|TRBJ2-6
TGTGCCAGCAGTTTATATGGGACAGGGCCTTCTGGGGCCAACGTCCTGACTTTC
CASSLYGTGPSGANVLTF
>TRBD1|TRBV5-5|NA|TRBJ1-1
TGTGCCAGCAGCAAGACAGGGGTGAACACTGAAGCTTTCTTT
CASSKTGVNTEAFF
>NA|TRBV4-3|NA|TRBJ1-1
TGCGCCAGCAGCCAAGACAGGGGACTGGCTGCTTTCTTT
CASSQDRGLAAFF
>NA|TRBV7-6|NA|TRBJ2-1
TGTGCCAGCAGCTTCGGGACTCAGTACAATGAGCAGTTCTTC
CASSFGTQYNEQFF
>NA|TRBV6-5|NA|TRBJ2-3
TGTGCCAGCAACATTAACGCGGCGGGATTAGATACGCAGTATTTT
CASNINAAGLDTQYF
>TRBD1|TRBV7-9|NA|TRBJ2-5
TGTGCCACGAAAGGGGGCGGGGAGACCCAGTACTTC
CATKGGGETQYF
>TRBD1|TRBV4-2|NA|TRBJ2-1
TGTGCCAGCAGCCAAGAGGGGACAGGAACGAACAATGAGCAGTTCTTC
CASSQEGTGTNNEQFF
>NA|TRBV4-3|NA|TRBJ2-5
TGCGCCAGCAGCCAAGATCGAGGGAAACAAGAGACCCAGTACTTC
CASSQDRGKQETQYF
>NA|TRBV7-8|few|TRBJ2-7
TGTGCCAGCAGCTTATCGGGTTGGGGTAGCGCCTACGAGCAGTACTTC
CASSLSGWGSAYEQYF
>TRBD1|TRBV18|NA|TRBJ1-5
TGTGCCAGCTCACCACGGACAGGGGATCAGCCCCAGCATTTT
CASSPRTGDQPQHF
>NA|TRBV6-5|NA|TRBJ1-1
TGTGCCAGCAGTCCTTACAGGGTTGGTACTGAAGCTTTCTTT
CASSPYRVGTEAFF
>NA|TRBV29-1|NA|TRBJ1-3
TGCAGCGTTGGGCCACTCTCTGGAAACACCATATATTTT
CSVGPLSGNTIYF
>TRBD1|TRBV18|NA|TRBJ2-1
TGTGCCAGCTCACCCGCAGGGGGCGATGAGCAGTTCTTC
CASSPAGGDEQFF
>NA|TRBV5-1|NA|TRBJ2-7
TGCGCCAGCAGCTTGCTAGGGCCCTACGAGCAGTACTTC
CASSLLGPYEQYF
>NA|TRBV5-1|NA|TRBJ2-7
TGCGCCAGCTTGCCCTACCCGTCACAGGGCCACGAGCAGTACTTC
CASLPYPSQGHEQYF
>TRBD2|TRBV27|few|TRBJ2-7
TGTGCCAGCAAGTTGCGGGAGGGCCCGGGCGAGCAGTACTTC
CASKLREGPGEQYF
>NA|TRBV7-3|NA|TRBJ2-5
TGTGCCAGCAGCTTAAGAGAAGAAGAGACCCAGTACTTC
CASSLREEETQYF
>TRBD2|TRBV6-4|NA|TRBJ2-3
TGTGCCAGCAGTTCCGGGACTAGCGAGGGAGGAGATACGCAGTATTTT
CASSSGTSEGGDTQYF